The clone carrying this T cell receptor beta chain was seen many times. Preparation of TCR beta libraries was done by quantitative 5'-RACE with molecular barcodes. TCRdb redid the calling of the 5' RACE reads with MiXCR, one entry per CDR3 protein. The repertoire holds about 240,000 distinct CDR3 sequences, with roughly a tenth as singletons. The data were taken from a study of CD8 T cells in ankylosing spondylitis. The V gene lost 6 bases and the J gene lost 5 bases, with 20 bases spanning the gap. The CDR3 contains 15 residues. Sequenced: blood, either unsorted or a sorted T cell fraction (not recorded which). This sequence originates from a male donor with ankylosing spondylitis or in good health (not recorded which). The chain carries TRBV12-3 or TRBV12-4 and TRBJ2-7; maybe TRBD1 (6 bases). CDR3 nucleotides: TGTGCCAGCAGCCCCCTACAGGGCCGGGTAGACGAGCAGTACTTC. This sequence encodes CASSPLQGRVDEQYF.